This T cell receptor beta chain came from a study of T cells in Graves' hyperthyroidism and ophthalmopathy. Overall study: Any treatment followed the collection of peripheral blood at initial diagnosis.

Trimming took 4 bases from V and 3 from J; bases not matched to a gene: 9. Germline V gives CDR1 WSHSY, CDR2 SAAADI. The CDR3 loop spans 15 amino acids. There were TCR beta CDR3 regions amplified from RNA transcripts. Researchers ran a first-round RT-PCR on the TCR CDR3 using the HTBI primer set. TCRdb redid the calling of the multiplex PCR reads with MiXCR, one entry per CDR3 protein. The table includes about 250,000 distinct CDR3 sequences, 24% detected once. Ten or more counts support this clonotype. The J gene is TRBJ2-7, the V gene TRBV10-2; 7 bases align to TRBD1. Material for sequencing was blood. The receptor was derived from a woman in her thirties or forties with Graves' ophthalmopathy. For the CDR3, the DNA is TGCGCCAGCAGTGTTTTTGGGGACAGAGTCTACGAGCAGTACTTC. It translates to CASSVFGDRVYEQYF.